The present TCR beta chain was sequenced within a study of Graves' ophthalmopathy and Graves' hyperthyroidism. The CDR3 is 16 residues long. Germline CDR1 is MNHEY and CDR2 is SMNVEV (reference sequence). V shed 1 base and J 3 bases; nucleotides not matched to a gene: 8. Scientists amplified the TCR beta CDR3 regions from RNA transcripts. Investigators did first-round RT-PCR with HTBI primers, then second-round multiplex PCR. MiXCR was run by TCRdb on the multiplex PCR reads, yielding one entry per CDR3 protein. The sample contains around 470,000 distinct CDR3 sequences, approximately 15% of which appear only once. This clonotype has at least ten counts.

The receptor comes from a woman aged 30 to 39 with Graves' ophthalmopathy. V usage is TRBV27 and J usage is TRBJ1-1; TRBD1 agrees at 7 bases. Sequencing input: blood. DNA of the CDR3: TGTGCCAGCAGTTTATTCCATAGGGGGCTGGACACTGAAGCTTTCTTT. It is translated as CASSLFHRGLDTEAFF.